This entry describes one TCR beta chain. Mismatch with germline at one junction end may stem from a read error. This CDR3 is also generated by other DNA sequences in the sample. The CDR3 sequence is 14 residues long. The germline V gene has CDR1 SGHNT and CDR2 YYREEE (reference sequence). The data belong to a study of cytomegalovirus exposure and HLA in healthy donors. PCR used 60 Vbeta primers and 13 Jbeta primers. This table comes from immunoSEQ multiplex PCR, and its TCRdb copy is limited to in-frame clones, with some not included. The table counts about 200,000 clones; 0.7% to 0.8% lies in the top ten.

The clonotype comes from a boy between 10 and 17 years old in good health and CMV-seronegative. This chain links TRBV5-4 with TRBJ1-1, with 8 bases identical to TRBD1. Material for sequencing was PBMCs. CDR3 bases: TGTGCCAGCAGCTTACAGGGGGGGGACACCGAAGCTTTCTTT. It translates to CASSLQGGDTEAFF.